Detailed here is one T cell receptor (beta chain). Its antigen is currently unknown. From the reads, TCRdb called clonotypes with MiXCR, one entry per CDR3 protein. The table has around 450,000 distinct CDR3 sequences, 30% to 40% seen once. This record comes from a study of T cell repertoires in cytomegalovirus infection. About the study: Both a matching HLA type and CMV infection were indicated by public TCR beta signatures.

Germline CDR1 is SNHLY and CDR2 is FYNNEI. V shed 8 bases, J shed 6 bases, and the junction held 6 bases outside the gene matches. The length of the CDR3 is 14 residues. General observations from the study: CMV-specific TCR beta clonotypes restricted by HLA-C were the ones dominating the ex vivo response. Public TCR beta family frequency separated CMV-and-HLA carriers, including in an independent cohort.

This sequence joins TRBV2 and TRBJ2-2; 10 nucleotides line up with TRBD1. The sample taken for sequencing was PBMCs. This TCR derives from a human donor in good health (CMV status not recorded). Some clones in this sample may be carry-over from other donors' samples. The DNA of the CDR3 is TGTGCCAGCGCCGGGACAGGGGCCCCCGGGGAGCTGTTTTTT. It yields the protein CASAGTGAPGELFF.